This T cell receptor beta chain was obtained from a study of blood T cell repertoires in COVID-19. As for the study in general: Sample material is recorded as cDNA or gDNA derived from T cells, B-cell-depleted T cells, or PBMCs.

The table came from immunoSEQ multiplex PCR; TCRdb's copy has only in-frame clones and leaves some out. The table shows 250,000 or so clones, with 70% to 90% occurring only once. The CDR3 contains 17 residues. The V segment lost 2 bases and the J segment 2 bases; nucleotides outside the gene matches: 10. J is TRBJ1-1 and V is TRBV23-1, with TRBD1 matching over 8 bases. TRBV23-1 is an ORF; its function is uncertain. This receptor was identified in a man aged 25 to 40 with COVID-19, enrolled during active disease. The sequencing input was peripheral blood. CDR3 region: CASSQHAGGENNTEAFF. The CDR3 DNA sequence: TGCGCCAGCAGTCAACACGCAGGGGGCGAAAATAACACTGAAGCTTTCTTT.